This T cell receptor (beta chain) was captured by sequencing in a study of lymphopenia after photon versus proton radiotherapy. The CDR3 runs 13 residues. Germline V gene sequence: CDR1 SGDLS, CDR2 YYNGEE. V lost 0 bases and J lost 8, with 6 bases in between. Profiled with immunoSEQ multiplex PCR; TCRdb holds only in-frame clones, not every one. Among about 53,000 clones listed, 65% to 85% were seen once. J is TRBJ1-6 and V is TRBV9; D remains ambiguous. The source is a middle-aged man with gastric cancer. The specimen was peripheral blood, collected from a patient treated with photon-based radiotherapy. The CDR3 is CASSVELYSPLHF. CDR3 sequence (DNA): TGTGCCAGCAGCGTAGAGCTCTATTCACCCCTCCACTTT.